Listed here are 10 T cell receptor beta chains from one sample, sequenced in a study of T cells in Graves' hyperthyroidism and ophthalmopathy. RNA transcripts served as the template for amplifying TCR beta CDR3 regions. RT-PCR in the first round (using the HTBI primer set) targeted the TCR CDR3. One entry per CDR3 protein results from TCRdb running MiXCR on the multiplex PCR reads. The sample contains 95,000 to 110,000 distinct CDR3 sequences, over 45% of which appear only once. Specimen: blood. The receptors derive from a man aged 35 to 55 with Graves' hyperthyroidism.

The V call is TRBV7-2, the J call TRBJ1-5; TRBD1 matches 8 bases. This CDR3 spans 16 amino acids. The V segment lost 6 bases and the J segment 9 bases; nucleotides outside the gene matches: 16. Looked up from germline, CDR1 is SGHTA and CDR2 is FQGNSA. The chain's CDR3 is CASRISGDRWQPPQHF. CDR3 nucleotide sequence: TGTGCCAGCAGAATTAGCGGGGACAGGTGGCAACCGCCCCAGCATTTT. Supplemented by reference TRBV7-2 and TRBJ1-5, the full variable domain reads GAGVSQSPSNKVTEKGKDVELRCDPISGHTALYWYRQSLGQGLEFLIYFQGNSAPDKSGLPSDRFSAERTGGSVSTLTIQRTQQEDSAVYLCASRISGDRWQPPQHFGDGTRLSIL.

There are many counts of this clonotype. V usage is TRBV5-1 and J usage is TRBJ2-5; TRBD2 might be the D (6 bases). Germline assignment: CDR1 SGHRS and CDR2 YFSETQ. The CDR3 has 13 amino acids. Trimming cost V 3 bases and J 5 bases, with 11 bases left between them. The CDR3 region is CASSSYGGETQYF. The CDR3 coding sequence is TGCGCCAGCAGCTCGTATGGAGGGGAGACCCAGTACTTC.

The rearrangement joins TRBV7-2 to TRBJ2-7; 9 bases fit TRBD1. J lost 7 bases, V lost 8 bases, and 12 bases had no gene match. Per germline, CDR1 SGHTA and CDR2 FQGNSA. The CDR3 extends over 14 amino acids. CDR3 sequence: CASSTGTGKWEQYF. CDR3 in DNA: TGTGCCAGCTCCACCGGGACAGGGAAGTGGGAGCAGTACTTC.

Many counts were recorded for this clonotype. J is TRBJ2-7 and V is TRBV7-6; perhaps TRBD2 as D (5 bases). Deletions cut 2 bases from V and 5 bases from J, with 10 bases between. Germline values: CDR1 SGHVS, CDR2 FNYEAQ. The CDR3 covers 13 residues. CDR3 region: CASSLRQTNEQYF. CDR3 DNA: TGTGCCAGCAGCTTAAGGCAGACTAACGAGCAGTACTTC. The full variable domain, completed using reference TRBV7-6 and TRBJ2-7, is GAGVSQSPRYKVTKRGQDVALRCDPISGHVSLYWYRQALGQGPEFLTYFNYEAQQDKSGLPNDRFSAERPEGSISTLTIQRTEQRDSAMYRCASSLRQTNEQYFGPGTRLTVT.

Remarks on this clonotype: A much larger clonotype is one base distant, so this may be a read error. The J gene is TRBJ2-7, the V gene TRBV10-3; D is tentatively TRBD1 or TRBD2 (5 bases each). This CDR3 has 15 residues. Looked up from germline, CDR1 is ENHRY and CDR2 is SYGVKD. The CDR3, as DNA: TGTGCCAGCAGTGAAGAGGGGCAGCCCCTTCGCGAGCAGTACTTC. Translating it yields CASSEEGQPLREQYF.

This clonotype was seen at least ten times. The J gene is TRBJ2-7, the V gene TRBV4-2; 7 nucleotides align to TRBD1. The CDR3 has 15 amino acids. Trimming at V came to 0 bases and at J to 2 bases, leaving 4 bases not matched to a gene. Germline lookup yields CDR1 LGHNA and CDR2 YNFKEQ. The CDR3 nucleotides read TGTGCCAGCAGCCAAGATATAGGGGGCGCCTACGAGCAGTACTTC. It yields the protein CASSQDIGGAYEQYF.

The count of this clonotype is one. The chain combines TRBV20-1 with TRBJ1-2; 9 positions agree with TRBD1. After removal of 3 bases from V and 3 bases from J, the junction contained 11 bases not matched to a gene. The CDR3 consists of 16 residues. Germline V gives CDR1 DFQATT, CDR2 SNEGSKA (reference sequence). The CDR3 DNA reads TGCAGTGCTAGGGGGACAGGGAAGATGCTCGACTATGGCTACACCTTC. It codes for CSARGTGKMLDYGYTF.

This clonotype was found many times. The DNA for the CDR3 is TGTGCCAGCAGATCCCCTAGGGGTGACTATGGCTACACCTTC. Translated: CASRSPRGDYGYTF. This chain joins TRBV2 and TRBJ1-2; TRBD1 is a possible D gene (5 bases). This CDR3 region has 14 residues. The ends were cut back, 6 bases at V and 3 bases at J, with 14 bases in the middle. Germline CDR1 reads SNHLY; CDR2 reads FYNNEI.

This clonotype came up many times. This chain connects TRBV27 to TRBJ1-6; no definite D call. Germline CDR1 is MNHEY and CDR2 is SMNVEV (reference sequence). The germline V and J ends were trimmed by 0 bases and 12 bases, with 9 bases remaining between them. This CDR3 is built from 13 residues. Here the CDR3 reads CASSLSAGRPLHF. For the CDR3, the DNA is TGTGCCAGCAGTTTATCGGCAGGAAGACCCCTCCACTTT.

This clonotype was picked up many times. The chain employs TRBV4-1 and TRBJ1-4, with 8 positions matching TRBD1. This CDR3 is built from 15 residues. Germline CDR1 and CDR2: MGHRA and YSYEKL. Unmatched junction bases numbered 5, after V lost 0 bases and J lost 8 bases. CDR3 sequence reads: CASSQEGQAREKLFF. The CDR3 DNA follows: TGCGCCAGCAGCCAAGAGGGACAGGCGAGGGAAAAACTGTTTTTT.